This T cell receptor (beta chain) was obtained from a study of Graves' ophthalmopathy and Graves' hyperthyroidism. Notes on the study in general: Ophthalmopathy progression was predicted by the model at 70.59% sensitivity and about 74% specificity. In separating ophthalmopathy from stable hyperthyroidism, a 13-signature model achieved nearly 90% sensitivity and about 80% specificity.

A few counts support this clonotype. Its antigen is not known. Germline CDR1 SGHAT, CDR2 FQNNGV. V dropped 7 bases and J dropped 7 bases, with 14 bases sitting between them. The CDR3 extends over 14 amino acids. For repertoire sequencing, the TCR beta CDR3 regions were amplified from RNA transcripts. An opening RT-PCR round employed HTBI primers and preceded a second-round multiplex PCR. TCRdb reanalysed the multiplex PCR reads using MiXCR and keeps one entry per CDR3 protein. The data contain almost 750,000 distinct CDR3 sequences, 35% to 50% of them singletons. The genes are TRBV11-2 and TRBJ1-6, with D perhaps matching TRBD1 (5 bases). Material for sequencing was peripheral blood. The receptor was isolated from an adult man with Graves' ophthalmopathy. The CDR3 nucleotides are TGTGCCAGCAACCCCGGGGGGGTCAATTCACCCCTCCACTTT. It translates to CASNPGGVNSPLHF.